The 20 T cell receptor beta chains below were found in one sample sequenced in a study of shared clonotypes between healthy human individuals. The naive CD8 subset, CD45RO-negative cells positively selected for CCR7, excluded terminally differentiated effector memory CD45RA+ cells. Libraries were prepared by immunoSEQ multiplex PCR; TCRdb keeps only in-frame clonotypes and omits some of them. The data hold about 580,000 clones, with about 98% observed a single time. Sequenced: naive CD8+ T cells sorted from blood. These receptors originate from a man under 40 in good health.

V and J are TRBV7-6 and TRBJ2-7, with D possibly TRBD2 on 6 matching bases. The V gene's germline CDR1 is SGHVS and CDR2 FNYEAQ. CDR3 length: 13 residues. V lost 3 bases, J lost 5 bases, and 11 bases lay in between. The CDR3 reads CASSFYTGDEQYF. CDR3 bases: TGTGCCAGCAGCTTCTACACGGGGGACGAGCAGTACTTC.

This chain uses TRBV11-2 with TRBJ2-4, with a possible D match to TRBD1 (6 bases). From germline, CDR1 is SGHAT and CDR2 FQNNGV. The V end was cut by 6 bases, the J end by 1 base, with 19 bases between. The CDR3 has 17 residues. Written as DNA, the CDR3 is TGTGCCAGCAGTCCGGTGGGGGCAGCTAAGGCCAAAAACATTCAGTACTTC. Residues: CASSPVGAAKAKNIQYF.

This chain links TRBV28 with TRBJ1-1, with D possibly TRBD1 on 6 matching bases. The length of the CDR3 is 14 residues. The germline gives CDR1 MDHEN, CDR2 SYDVKM. Trimming shortened V by 8 bases and J by 5 bases, and 18 bases separated the two germline ends. CDR3 region: CASRPSGGKTEAFF. DNA for the CDR3: TGTGCCAGCCGTCCGTCGGGGGGCAAGACTGAAGCTTTCTTT.

The chain joins TRBV5-6 to TRBJ2-1, with TRBD1 matching over 8 bases. The V gene's germline CDR1 is SGHDT and CDR2 YYEEEE. The V and J ends lost 2 bases and 9 bases, in that order; junction bases with no gene match: 10. CDR3 size: 15 residues. The CDR3 sequence: CASSFVPGGSGEQFF. CDR3 nucleotides: TGTGCCAGCAGCTTTGTGCCAGGGGGCTCGGGTGAGCAGTTCTTC.

About this clone itself: This CDR3 is also generated by other DNA sequences in the sample. This sequence joins TRBV27 and TRBJ2-7, with D perhaps TRBD1 or TRBD2 (5 bases each). Germline V gives CDR1 MNHEY, CDR2 SMNVEV (reference sequence). CDR3 length: 13 residues. V was clipped by 4 bases and J by 3 bases, with 10 bases between them. The CDR3 is CASSWGPSYEQYF. Here the CDR3 DNA reads TGTGCCAGCAGTTGGGGACCTAGCTACGAGCAGTACTTC.

The chain employs TRBV11-3 and TRBJ2-7, with TRBD2 matching over 11 bases. The trim removed 0 bases at V and 13 bases at J, leaving 8 bases unmatched. The germline V gene encodes CDR1 SGHNT and CDR2 YENEEA. This CDR3 contains 14 residues. DNA for the CDR3: TGTGCCAGCAGCTTAGACGGGACTAGCGGTAAGGTCTACTTC. This encodes CASSLDGTSGKVYF.

The gene calls are TRBV19 and TRBJ1-1; TRBD1 might be the D (5 bases). The V gene's germline CDR1 is LNHDA and CDR2 SQIVND (reference sequence). The CDR3 runs to 14 residues. V dropped 7 bases and J dropped 4 bases, with 16 bases sitting between them. The CDR3 region has the DNA TGTGCCAGTAATAGGGGCGCCGGGGCCACTGAAGCTTTCTTT. This sequence encodes CASNRGAGATEAFF. Together with reference TRBV19 and TRBJ1-1, the CDR3 gives the full variable domain: DGGITQSPKYLFRKEGQNVTLSCEQNLNHDAMYWYRQDPGQGLRLIYYSQIVNDFQKGDIAEGYSVSREKKESFPLTVTSAQKNPTAFYLCASNRGAGATEAFFGQGTRLTVV.

This clone was detected only a few times. This rearrangement joins TRBV7-3 to TRBJ2-5, with D perhaps given as TRBD1 or TRBD2 (5 bases each). Germline V gene sequence: CDR1 SGHTA, CDR2 FQGTGA. The CDR3 has 14 residues. Trimming took off 5 bases at V and 3 bases at J, with 13 bases between the two ends. The CDR3 sequence: CASSAGAAKETQYF. Here the CDR3 DNA reads TGTGCCAGCAGCGCCGGGGCAGCCAAAGAGACCCAGTACTTC.

This clone was seen a few times. At the DNA level, this CDR3 is encoded by other sequences in the same sample as well. J is TRBJ2-7 and V is TRBV2, with D uncertain. The germline V gene has CDR1 SNHLY and CDR2 FYNNEI. The CDR3 is 13 residues long. V was clipped by 4 bases and J by 4 bases, with 11 bases between them. The CDR3 nucleotides read TGTGCCAGCAGTGGTGACCGATTATACGAGCAGTACTTC. Protein sequence: CASSGDRLYEQYF.

The chain employs TRBV6-1 and TRBJ1-1; tentatively, D is TRBD1 (6 bases). There are 15 residues in the CDR3. V was pared by 5 bases and J by 0 bases, with 13 bases between. Germline V gives CDR1 MNHNS, CDR2 SASEGT. The CDR3: CASSPLDSMNTEAFF. CDR3 coding DNA: TGTGCCAGCAGTCCACTGGACAGTATGAACACTGAAGCTTTCTTT.

The chain employs TRBV27 and TRBJ2-3, with 11 nucleotides matching TRBD2. J was trimmed by 4 bases and V by 6 bases; bases with no gene match: 3. From germline, CDR1 is MNHEY and CDR2 SMNVEV (reference sequence). The CDR3 contains 14 residues. CDR3 residues: CASSGLAGSDTQYF. The CDR3 bases are TGTGCCAGCAGCGGACTAGCGGGTTCAGATACGCAGTATTTT.

This clone is a singleton in its sample. The chain employs TRBV13 and TRBJ2-2; D remains unclear. Germline V gene data show CDR1 as PRHDT and CDR2 as FYEKMQ (reference sequence). The CDR3 sequence is 12 residues long. V dropped 5 bases and J dropped 0 bases, with 1 base sitting between them. The DNA of the CDR3 is TGTGCCAGCAGCACGAACACCGGGGAGCTGTTTTTT. It is translated as CASSTNTGELFF.

The DNA of the CDR3 is TGCAGCGTTGTCCTTGCGGGAGGTAGCTACTACAATGAGCAGTTCTTC. Its protein product is CSVVLAGGSYYNEQFF. The J gene is TRBJ2-1, the V gene TRBV29-1; the match to TRBD2 covers 8 bases. V shed 4 bases and J 3 bases; nucleotides not matched to a gene: 11. This CDR3 comprises 16 residues. CDR1 and CDR2 (germline): SQVTM, ANQGSEA.

The V gene is TRBV28, the J gene TRBJ2-7, with 7 bases that match TRBD2. Trimming cost V 4 bases and J 0 bases; bases outside gene matches: 3. Looked up from germline, CDR1 is MDHEN and CDR2 is SYDVKM. The CDR3 has 14 residues. The CDR3 sequence is CASSYRTSSYEQYF. In DNA form, the CDR3 reads TGTGCCAGCAGTTATAGGACTAGCTCCTACGAGCAGTACTTC.

The chain is built from TRBV7-9 and TRBJ2-1; possible D gene TRBD1, 7 bases. This CDR3 is 19 amino acids long. V dropped 5 bases and J dropped 0 bases, with 23 bases sitting between them. CDR1 is SEHNR and CDR2 is FQNEAQ in the germline V gene (reference sequence). The CDR3 bases are TGTGCCAGCAGCCCCTTAATGGTAGCGGAGGGGGCCTCCTACAATGAGCAGTTCTTC. Amino acid sequence: CASSPLMVAEGASYNEQFF.

This chain joins TRBV11-2 and TRBJ1-1; D possibly corresponds to TRBD1 (5 bases). This CDR3 spans 14 amino acids. The germline CDR1 and CDR2 sequences are SGHAT and FQNNGV. The ends were cut back, 5 bases at V and 7 bases at J, with 17 bases in the middle. CDR3 loop: CASSLIVQGHEAFF. The CDR3 nucleotides read TGTGCCAGCAGCCTTATAGTTCAGGGTCATGAAGCTTTCTTT.

The CDR3 reads CASSSDGSYEQYF. CDR3 nucleotides: TGTGCCAGCAGTTCGGACGGCTCCTACGAGCAGTACTTC. The chain carries TRBV9 and TRBJ2-7; D is undetermined. Germline lookup yields CDR1 SGDLS and CDR2 YYNGEE. The CDR3 is made up of 13 amino acids. V lost 5 bases and J lost 0, with 9 bases in between. The complete variable domain, with remaining parts taken from reference TRBV9 and TRBJ2-7, reads DSGVTQTPKHLITATGQRVTLRCSPRSGDLSVYWYQQSLDQGLQFLIQYYNGEERAKGNILERFSAQQFPDLHSELNLSSLELGDSALYFCASSSDGSYEQYFGPGTRLTVT.

V gene TRBV7-2 combines with J gene TRBJ2-1, with 7 bases identical to TRBD1. Germline V lookup: CDR1 SGHTA, CDR2 FQGNSA. The CDR3 extends over 16 amino acids. The ends lost 8 bases at V and 6 bases at J; junction bases unmatched: 16. The CDR3 coding sequence is TGTGCCAGCCCCCCAAGGTGGGACAGTGCCTTCAATGAGCAGTTCTTC. Translated, it gives CASPPRWDSAFNEQFF.

The chain has TRBV4-1 and TRBJ1-1; D is possibly TRBD1 (6 bases). CDR1 MGHRA and CDR2 YSYEKL come from the germline V gene. V dropped 1 base and J dropped 3 bases, with 12 bases sitting between them. This CDR3 comprises 15 residues. CDR3 DNA: TGCGCCAGCAGCCAAGCACCGGGGGCGCACACTGAAGCTTTCTTT. Translated, it gives CASSQAPGAHTEAFF.

The V gene is TRBV18, the J gene TRBJ1-4; 7 bases map to TRBD1. Germline CDR1 and CDR2: KGHSH and LQKENI. The length of the CDR3 is 14 residues. V was pared by 3 bases and J by 7 bases, with 5 bases of the junction left unmatched. CDR3 in amino acids: CASSPGTELEKLFF. In nucleotides, the CDR3 is TGTGCCAGCTCACCGGGGACAGAGCTTGAAAAACTGTTTTTT.